These T cell receptor beta chains were read from a single sample in a study of blood T cell repertoires in COVID-19. Clones were read by immunoSEQ multiplex PCR, and TCRdb kept only the in-frame ones, dropping some. The sample lists around 190,000 clones; 65% to 85% were seen once. Sample: PBMCs or T cells enriched from blood (not recorded which). The receptor source for this set is a woman aged 25 to 45 who had been exposed to COVID-19. Both conserved end residues are part of each CDR3. D genes are given only for firm matches. Size tells how often a clone was seen (once, few, many) or the class of an expanded clone, and some rows leave it out.

clone_size: .; v_call: TRBV11-2; j_call: TRBJ1-2; d_call: TRBD1; cdr3_nt: TGTGCCAGCAGCGTAATCCTACAGGGGGTGAATGGCTACACCTTC; cdr3_aa: CASSVILQGVNGYTF
clone_size: .; v_call: TRBV6-5; j_call: TRBJ1-2; d_call: .; cdr3_nt: TGTGCCAGCAGCGGTGGGGGCCATGGCTACACCTTC; cdr3_aa: CASSGGGHGYTF
clone_size: .; v_call: TRBV5-5; j_call: TRBJ1-4; d_call: .; cdr3_nt: TGTGCCAGCAGCTTAAGGGGGAGACAAGAAAAACTGTTTTTT; cdr3_aa: CASSLRGRQEKLFF
clone_size: .; v_call: TRBV14; j_call: TRBJ1-4; d_call: TRBD1; cdr3_nt: TGTGCCAGCAGCCACTCGGGACAGGGAAAGGAAAAACTGTTTTTT; cdr3_aa: CASSHSGQGKEKLFF
clone_size: many; v_call: TRBV6-2/TRBV6-3; j_call: TRBJ2-2; d_call: .; cdr3_nt: TGTGCCAGCAGCGGCGGACTTCTCACCGGGGAGCTGTTTTTT; cdr3_aa: CASSGGLLTGELFF
clone_size: .; v_call: TRBV29-1; j_call: TRBJ1-2; d_call: .; cdr3_nt: TGCAGCGTCACCACTATTCCTTTGGAGGGCCTCGGCTACACCTTC; cdr3_aa: CSVTTIPLEGLGYTF
clone_size: .; v_call: TRBV2; j_call: TRBJ1-1; d_call: TRBD1; cdr3_nt: TGTGCCAGCAGTCCAGGGGGCGCCGGGCTTGAAGCTTTCTTT; cdr3_aa: CASSPGGAGLEAFF
clone_size: .; v_call: TRBV9; j_call: TRBJ2-5; d_call: TRBD2; cdr3_nt: TGTGCCAGCAGCCTCGGGACTAGCGTGGAGACCCAGTACTTC; cdr3_aa: CASSLGTSVETQYF
clone_size: .; v_call: TRBV9; j_call: TRBJ1-5; d_call: .; cdr3_nt: TGTGCCAGCAGCGTAGATCAGGAAGATCAGCCCCAGCATTTT; cdr3_aa: CASSVDQEDQPQHF
clone_size: .; v_call: TRBV3-1/TRBV3-2; j_call: TRBJ2-3; d_call: TRBD2; cdr3_nt: TGTGCCAGCAGCCATCCCCCCCTTAGCGGGGGGGCAACAGATACGCAGTATTTT; cdr3_aa: CASSHPPLSGGATDTQYF
clone_size: .; v_call: TRBV5-4; j_call: TRBJ2-3; d_call: TRBD2; cdr3_nt: TGTGCCAGCAGCATTCCCGGGACTAGCGGGGGGCGGGGGGCAGATACGCAGTATTTT; cdr3_aa: CASSIPGTSGGRGADTQYF
clone_size: .; v_call: TRBV6-5; j_call: TRBJ1-1; d_call: .; cdr3_nt: TGTGCCAGCAGGCAACAGGACACTGAAGCTTTCTTT; cdr3_aa: CASRQQDTEAFF
clone_size: once; v_call: TRBV7-9; j_call: TRBJ1-4; d_call: TRBD1; cdr3_nt: TGTGCCAGCAGCCGGGACAGGGTAGACGAAAAACTGTTTTTT; cdr3_aa: CASSRDRVDEKLFF
clone_size: .; v_call: TRBV5-1; j_call: TRBJ1-6; d_call: .; cdr3_nt: TGCGCCAGCAGCTTGACAGGCGATAATTCACCCCTCCACTTT; cdr3_aa: CASSLTGDNSPLHF
clone_size: .; v_call: TRBV18; j_call: TRBJ1-3; d_call: TRBD1; cdr3_nt: TGTGCCAGCTCACCAGGACAGGGTGGCTCTGGAAACACCATATATTTT; cdr3_aa: CASSPGQGGSGNTIYF
clone_size: .; v_call: TRBV14; j_call: TRBJ2-2; d_call: .; cdr3_nt: TGTGCCAGCAGACGGGGGTCCGGGGAGCTGTTTTTT; cdr3_aa: CASRRGSGELFF
clone_size: .; v_call: TRBV7-2; j_call: TRBJ1-3; d_call: TRBD1; cdr3_nt: TGTGCCAGCAGCTACCCGACAGGGGCCCGAAACACCATATATTTT; cdr3_aa: CASSYPTGARNTIYF
clone_size: .; v_call: TRBV5-1; j_call: TRBJ2-1; d_call: TRBD2; cdr3_nt: TGCGCCAGCAGCTTGAGAGTAGCGGGGGGGCTCAATGAGCAGTTCTTC; cdr3_aa: CASSLRVAGGLNEQFF
clone_size: .; v_call: TRBV6-5; j_call: TRBJ2-7; d_call: .; cdr3_nt: TGTGCCAGCAGTCCAGACACTGCCTACGAGCAGTACTTC; cdr3_aa: CASSPDTAYEQYF
clone_size: .; v_call: TRBV30; j_call: TRBJ2-5; d_call: .; cdr3_nt: TGTGCCTGGAGTGTACCAACAGGGTTGGAGACCCAGTACTTC; cdr3_aa: CAWSVPTGLETQYF
clone_size: .; v_call: TRBV5-6; j_call: TRBJ2-7; d_call: TRBD2; cdr3_nt: TGTGCCAGCAGCGGTCGACTAGCGGGGGGCTACGAGCAGTACTTC; cdr3_aa: CASSGRLAGGYEQYF
clone_size: .; v_call: TRBV12-5; j_call: TRBJ2-2; d_call: .; cdr3_nt: TGTGCTAGTGGTGCAACATCAGGGGAGCTCCCTTTTACGAACACCGGGGAGCTGTTTTTT; cdr3_aa: CASGATSGELPFTNTGELFF
clone_size: .; v_call: TRBV3-1/TRBV3-2; j_call: TRBJ1-2; d_call: .; cdr3_nt: TGTGCCAGCAGCCAAGTTTTAGGGGCTAACTATGGCTACACCTTC; cdr3_aa: CASSQVLGANYGYTF
clone_size: .; v_call: TRBV5-6; j_call: TRBJ2-6; d_call: .; cdr3_nt: TGTGCCAGCAGCTTGTTTGAGACATCCCCCTCTGGGGCCAACGTCCTGACTTTC; cdr3_aa: CASSLFETSPSGANVLTF
clone_size: .; v_call: TRBV7-8; j_call: TRBJ1-4; d_call: TRBD1; cdr3_nt: TGTGCCAGCAGCGCGACAGGGTGGACTAATGAAAAACTGTTTTTT; cdr3_aa: CASSATGWTNEKLFF
clone_size: .; v_call: TRBV19; j_call: TRBJ1-1; d_call: .; cdr3_nt: TGTGCCAGTATTTTGGGCGGGGGAGCTTTCTTT; cdr3_aa: CASILGGGAFF
clone_size: .; v_call: TRBV7-6; j_call: TRBJ2-7; d_call: .; cdr3_nt: TGTGCCAGCAGCCTACCCCGAGGGGCAGGGGGGTTCTACGAGCAGTACTTC; cdr3_aa: CASSLPRGAGGFYEQYF
clone_size: .; v_call: TRBV5-4; j_call: TRBJ1-1; d_call: TRBD1; cdr3_nt: TGTGCCAGCAGCGGGAGACAGGGCAGGGACACTGAAGCTTTCTTT; cdr3_aa: CASSGRQGRDTEAFF
clone_size: .; v_call: TRBV6-5; j_call: TRBJ1-1; d_call: .; cdr3_nt: TGTGCCAGCAGTTACTCCCGGAACACTGAAGCTTTCTTT; cdr3_aa: CASSYSRNTEAFF
clone_size: .; v_call: TRBV18; j_call: TRBJ1-1; d_call: .; cdr3_nt: TGTGCCAGCTCACGGCGGGTCTTCCCCCGCACTGAAGCTTTCTTT; cdr3_aa: CASSRRVFPRTEAFF
clone_size: .; v_call: TRBV5-8; j_call: TRBJ2-7; d_call: .; cdr3_nt: TGTGCCAGCAGCTTAGGAGGTACGTCAAGGGATTCCTACGAGCAGTACTTC; cdr3_aa: CASSLGGTSRDSYEQYF
clone_size: .; v_call: TRBV10-3; j_call: TRBJ1-5; d_call: .; cdr3_nt: TGTGCCATCAGGTCGCGGAGCAATCAGCCCCAGCATTTT; cdr3_aa: CAIRSRSNQPQHF
clone_size: .; v_call: TRBV6-1; j_call: TRBJ1-3; d_call: TRBD1; cdr3_nt: TGTGCCAGCAGTGCCTTAGACAGGGGAGCAGGAAACACCATATATTTT; cdr3_aa: CASSALDRGAGNTIYF
clone_size: .; v_call: TRBV7-9; j_call: TRBJ1-2; d_call: TRBD1; cdr3_nt: TGTGCCAGCAGCTTAGGGGGTACAGGGGGCGGCTACACCTTC; cdr3_aa: CASSLGGTGGGYTF
clone_size: .; v_call: TRBV24-1; j_call: TRBJ2-3; d_call: .; cdr3_nt: TGTGCCACCAGTGCCAGAGGCGGGTCTAGCACAGATACGCAGTATTTT; cdr3_aa: CATSARGGSSTDTQYF
clone_size: .; v_call: TRBV4-3; j_call: TRBJ1-5; d_call: .; cdr3_nt: TGCGCCAGCAGCCAAGATTGGGCGCAGAGCAATCAGCCCCAGCATTTT; cdr3_aa: CASSQDWAQSNQPQHF
clone_size: few; v_call: TRBV19; j_call: TRBJ1-2; d_call: TRBD1; cdr3_nt: TGTGCCAGTAGTACCCAAATGGGACAGTTGTACTATGGCTACACCTTC; cdr3_aa: CASSTQMGQLYYGYTF
clone_size: .; v_call: TRBV5-1; j_call: TRBJ2-7; d_call: TRBD2; cdr3_nt: TGCGCCAGCAGCTTGGGTCGCGGGGGGGCCCGGGAGCAGTACTTC; cdr3_aa: CASSLGRGGAREQYF
clone_size: few; v_call: TRBV5-1; j_call: TRBJ1-1; d_call: .; cdr3_nt: TGCGCCAGCAGCTTCGTCAGGAACACTGAAGCTTTCTTT; cdr3_aa: CASSFVRNTEAFF
clone_size: .; v_call: TRBV29-1; j_call: TRBJ1-1; d_call: .; cdr3_nt: TGCAGCGTTTACTCAGGGGCCACTGAAGCTTTCTTT; cdr3_aa: CSVYSGATEAFF
clone_size: .; v_call: TRBV28; j_call: TRBJ2-4; d_call: .; cdr3_nt: TGTGCCAGCAGTTTCTCCAACTTAGTCATTCAGTACTTC; cdr3_aa: CASSFSNLVIQYF
clone_size: .; v_call: TRBV6-4; j_call: TRBJ2-1; d_call: TRBD2; cdr3_nt: TGTGCCAGCAGTGAAGAACTAGCGGGGGGTACCCGACTGTTCTTC; cdr3_aa: CASSEELAGGTRLFF
clone_size: .; v_call: TRBV6-5; j_call: TRBJ2-3; d_call: TRBD2; cdr3_nt: TGTGCCAGCAGTTACGGTAGCGGGGCCACAGATACGCAGTATTTT; cdr3_aa: CASSYGSGATDTQYF
clone_size: .; v_call: TRBV5-1; j_call: TRBJ1-1; d_call: .; cdr3_nt: TGCGCCAGCAGCTTTGGGCAGATGTTGGACACTGAAGCTTTCTTT; cdr3_aa: CASSFGQMLDTEAFF
clone_size: .; v_call: TRBV25-1; j_call: TRBJ2-7; d_call: .; cdr3_nt: TGTGCCAGCAGGACCGAGGGCTCCTACGAGCAGTACTTC; cdr3_aa: CASRTEGSYEQYF